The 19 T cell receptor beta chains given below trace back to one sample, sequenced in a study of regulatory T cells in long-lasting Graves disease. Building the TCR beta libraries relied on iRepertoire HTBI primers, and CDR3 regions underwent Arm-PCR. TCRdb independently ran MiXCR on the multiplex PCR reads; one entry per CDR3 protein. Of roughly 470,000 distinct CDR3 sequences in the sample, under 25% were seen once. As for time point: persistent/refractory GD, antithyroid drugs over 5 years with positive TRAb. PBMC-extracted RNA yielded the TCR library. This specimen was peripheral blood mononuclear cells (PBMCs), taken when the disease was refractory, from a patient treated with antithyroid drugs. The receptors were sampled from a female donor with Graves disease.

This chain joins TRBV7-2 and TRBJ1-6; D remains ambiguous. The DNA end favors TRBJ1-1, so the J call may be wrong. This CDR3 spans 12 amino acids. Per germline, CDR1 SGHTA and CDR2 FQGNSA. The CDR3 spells CASSTGRAEAFF. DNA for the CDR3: TGTGCCAGCAGCACCGGAAGGGCTGAAGCTTTCTTT.

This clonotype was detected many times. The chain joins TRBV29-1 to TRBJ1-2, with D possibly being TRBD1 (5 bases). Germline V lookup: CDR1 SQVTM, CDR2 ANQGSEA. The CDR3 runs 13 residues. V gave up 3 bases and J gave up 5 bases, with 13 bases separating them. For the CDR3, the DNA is TGCAGCGTTGATACGGGGCAGGTATATGGCTACACCTTC. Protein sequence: CSVDTGQVYGYTF.

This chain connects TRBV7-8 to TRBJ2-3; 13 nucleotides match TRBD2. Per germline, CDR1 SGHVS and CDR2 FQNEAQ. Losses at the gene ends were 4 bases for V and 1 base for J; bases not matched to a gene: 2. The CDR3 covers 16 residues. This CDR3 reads CASSSTSGRGTDTQYF. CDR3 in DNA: TGTGCCAGCAGCTCTACTAGCGGGAGGGGCACAGATACGCAGTATTTT.

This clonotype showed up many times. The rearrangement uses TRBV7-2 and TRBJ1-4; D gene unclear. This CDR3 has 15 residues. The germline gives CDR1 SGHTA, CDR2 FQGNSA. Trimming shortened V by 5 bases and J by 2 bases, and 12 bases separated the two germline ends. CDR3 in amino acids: CASSPGLWTNEKLFF. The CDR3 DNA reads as TGTGCCAGCAGCCCTGGACTGTGGACTAATGAAAAACTGTTTTTT.

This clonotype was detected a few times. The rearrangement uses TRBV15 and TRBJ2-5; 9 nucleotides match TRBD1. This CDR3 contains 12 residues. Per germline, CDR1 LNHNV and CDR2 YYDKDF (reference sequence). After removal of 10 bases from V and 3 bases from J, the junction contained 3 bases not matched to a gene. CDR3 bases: TGTGCCATCCGGACAGGGGAAGAGACCCAGTACTTC. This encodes CAIRTGEETQYF.

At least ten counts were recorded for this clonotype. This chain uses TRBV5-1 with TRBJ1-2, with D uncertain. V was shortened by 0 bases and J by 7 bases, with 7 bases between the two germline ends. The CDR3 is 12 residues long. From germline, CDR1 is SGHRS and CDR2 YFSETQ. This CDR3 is CASSLDVRGYTF. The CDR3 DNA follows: TGCGCCAGCAGCTTGGATGTCCGTGGCTACACCTTC.

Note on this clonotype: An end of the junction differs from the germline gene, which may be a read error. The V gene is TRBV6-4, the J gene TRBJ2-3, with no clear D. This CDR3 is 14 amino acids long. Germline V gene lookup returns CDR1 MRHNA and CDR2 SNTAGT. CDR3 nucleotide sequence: TGTGCCAGCAGTTACTCGGTTAGCACAGATACGCAGTATTTT. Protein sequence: CASSYSVSTDTQYF.

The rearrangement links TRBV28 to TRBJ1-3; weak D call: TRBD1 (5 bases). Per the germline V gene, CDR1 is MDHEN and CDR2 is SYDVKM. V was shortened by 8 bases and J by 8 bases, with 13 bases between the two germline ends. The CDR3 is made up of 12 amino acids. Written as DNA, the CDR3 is TGTGCCAGCGCGGGGGTTGTGGACACCATATATTTT. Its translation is CASAGVVDTIYF.

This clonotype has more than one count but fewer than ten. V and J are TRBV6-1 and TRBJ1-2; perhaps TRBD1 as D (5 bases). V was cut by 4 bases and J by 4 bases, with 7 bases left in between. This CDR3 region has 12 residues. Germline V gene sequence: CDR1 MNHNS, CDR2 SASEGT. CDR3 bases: TGTGCCAGCAGTGGGGACGTCTATGGCTACACCTTC. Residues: CASSGDVYGYTF.

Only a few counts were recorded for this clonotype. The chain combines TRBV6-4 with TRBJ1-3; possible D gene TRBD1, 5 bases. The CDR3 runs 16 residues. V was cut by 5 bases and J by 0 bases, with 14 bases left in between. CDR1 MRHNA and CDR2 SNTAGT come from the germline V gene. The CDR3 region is CASSLKQANSGNTIYF. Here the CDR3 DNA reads TGTGCCAGCAGTTTAAAACAGGCTAACTCTGGAAACACCATATATTTT.

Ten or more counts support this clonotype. CDR3 bases: TGTGCCAGCAGCCCCAGGGATTTCGGGGAGCTGTTTTTT. This gives the protein CASSPRDFGELFF. The chain joins TRBV11-2 to TRBJ2-2, with D possibly TRBD1 on 5 matching bases. Germline V gene data show CDR1 as SGHAT and CDR2 as FQNNGV. The CDR3 is made up of 13 amino acids. The V end lost 5 bases, the J end lost 7 bases, and 11 bases lay between the germline ends.

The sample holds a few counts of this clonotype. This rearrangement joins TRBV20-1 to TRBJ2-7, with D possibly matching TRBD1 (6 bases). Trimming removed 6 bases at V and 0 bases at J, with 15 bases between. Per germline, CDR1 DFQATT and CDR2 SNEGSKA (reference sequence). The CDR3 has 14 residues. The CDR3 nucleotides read TGCAGTGCACGTACAGGGCTTGGCTCCTACGAGCAGTACTTC. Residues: CSARTGLGSYEQYF.

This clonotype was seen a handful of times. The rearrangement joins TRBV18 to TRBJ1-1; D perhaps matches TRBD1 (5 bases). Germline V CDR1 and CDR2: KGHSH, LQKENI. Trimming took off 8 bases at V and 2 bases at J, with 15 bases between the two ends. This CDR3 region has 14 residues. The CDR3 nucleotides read TGTGCCAGCACACAAGACAGCAGAAACACTGAAGCTTTCTTT. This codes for CASTQDSRNTEAFF.

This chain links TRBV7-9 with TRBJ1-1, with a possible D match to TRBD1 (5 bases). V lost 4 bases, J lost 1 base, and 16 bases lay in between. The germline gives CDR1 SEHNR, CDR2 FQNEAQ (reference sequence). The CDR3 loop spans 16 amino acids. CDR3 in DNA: TGTGCCAGCAGCTCCGGGACGCAGGCTTGGAACACTGAAGCTTTCTTT. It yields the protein CASSSGTQAWNTEAFF.

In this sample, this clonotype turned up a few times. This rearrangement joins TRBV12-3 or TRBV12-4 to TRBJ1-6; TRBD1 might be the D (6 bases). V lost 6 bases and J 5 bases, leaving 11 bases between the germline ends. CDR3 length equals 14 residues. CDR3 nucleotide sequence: TGTGCCAGCAGCGGGGGCAGAGATAATTCACCCCTCCACTTT. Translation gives CASSGGRDNSPLHF.

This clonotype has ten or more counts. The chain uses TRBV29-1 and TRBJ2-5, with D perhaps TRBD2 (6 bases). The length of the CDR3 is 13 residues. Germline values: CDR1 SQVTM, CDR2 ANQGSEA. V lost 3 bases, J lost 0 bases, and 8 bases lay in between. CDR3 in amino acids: CSVDWRDQETQYF. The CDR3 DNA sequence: TGCAGCGTTGATTGGAGGGACCAAGAGACCCAGTACTTC.

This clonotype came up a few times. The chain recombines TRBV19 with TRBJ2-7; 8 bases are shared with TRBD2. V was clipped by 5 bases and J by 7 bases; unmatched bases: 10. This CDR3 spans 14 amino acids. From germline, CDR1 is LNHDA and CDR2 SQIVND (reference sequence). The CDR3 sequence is CASSPSGYLFEQYF. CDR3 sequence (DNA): TGTGCCAGTAGTCCTAGCGGGTACCTCTTTGAGCAGTACTTC.

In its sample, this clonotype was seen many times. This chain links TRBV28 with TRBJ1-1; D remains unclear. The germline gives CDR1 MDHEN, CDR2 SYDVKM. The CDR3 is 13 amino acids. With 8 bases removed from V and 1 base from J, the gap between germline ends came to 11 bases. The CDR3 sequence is CASGPLPNTEAFF. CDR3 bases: TGTGCCAGCGGCCCCCTCCCGAACACTGAAGCTTTCTTT. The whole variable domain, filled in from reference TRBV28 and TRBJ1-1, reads DVKVTQSSRYLVKRTGEKVFLECVQDMDHENMFWYRQDPGLGLRLIYFSYDVKMKEKGDIPEGYSVSREKKERFSLILESASTNQTSMYLCASGPLPNTEAFFGQGTRLTVV.

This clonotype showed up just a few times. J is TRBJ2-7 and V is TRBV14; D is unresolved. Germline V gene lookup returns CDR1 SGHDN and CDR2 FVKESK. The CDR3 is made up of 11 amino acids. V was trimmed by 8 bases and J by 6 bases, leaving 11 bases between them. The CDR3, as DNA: TGTGCCAGCGCCAACCTTGGCGAGCAGTACTTC. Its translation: CASANLGEQYF.